The clone carrying this T cell receptor (beta chain) was picked up many times. Its antigen is unknown. TCRbeta library construction was performed incorporating unique molecular identifiers. TCRdb re-analysed the PCR reads in MiXCR, keeping a single row per CDR3 protein. The table shows around 450,000 distinct CDR3 sequences, with 15% to 20% occurring only once. This specimen comes from a study of T-cell reconstitution after alpha-beta-depleted transplantation in children. General study results and limits: After transplant, high TCRbeta diversity at day 60 in some patients arose from surviving recipient T cells and thymic progenitors. When one year had passed after transplant, most T-cell counts and diversity came from newly produced T cells. The origin of alpha-beta T cells about two months after transplant was reportedly several hundred expanded graft clones.

The material was PBMCs, mostly from graft donor cells, obtained 360 days after TCRalphabeta/CD19-depleted stem cell transplant. The receptor's source is a boy less than two years old who had a stem cell transplant for Wiskott-Aldrich syndrome, so the T cells may come from the graft donor.

CDR3 region: CATSRAGSYEKLFF. CDR3 in DNA: TGTGCCACCAGCAGAGCAGGGAGTTATGAAAAACTGTTTTTT. The V call is TRBV15, the J call TRBJ1-4; D may be TRBD1 (5 bases). Trimming took off 1 base at V and 6 bases at J, with 9 bases between the two ends. This CDR3 has 14 residues. CDR1 is LNHNV and CDR2 is YYDKDF in the germline V gene (reference sequence).